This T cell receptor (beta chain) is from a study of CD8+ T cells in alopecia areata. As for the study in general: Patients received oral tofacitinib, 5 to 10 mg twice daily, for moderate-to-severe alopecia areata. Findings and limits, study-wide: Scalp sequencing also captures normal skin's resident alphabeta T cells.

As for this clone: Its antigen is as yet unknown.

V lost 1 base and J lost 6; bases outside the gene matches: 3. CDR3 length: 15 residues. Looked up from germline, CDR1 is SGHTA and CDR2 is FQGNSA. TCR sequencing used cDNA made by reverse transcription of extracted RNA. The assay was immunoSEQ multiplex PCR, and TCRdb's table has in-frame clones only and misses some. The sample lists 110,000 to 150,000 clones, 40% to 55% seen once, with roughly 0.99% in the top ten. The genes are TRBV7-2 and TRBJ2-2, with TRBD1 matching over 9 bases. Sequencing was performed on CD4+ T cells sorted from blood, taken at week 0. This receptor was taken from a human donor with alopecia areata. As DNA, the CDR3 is TGTGCCAGCAGCTTAGGGCGGACAGGGGCCGGGGAGCTGTTTTTT. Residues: CASSLGRTGAGELFF.